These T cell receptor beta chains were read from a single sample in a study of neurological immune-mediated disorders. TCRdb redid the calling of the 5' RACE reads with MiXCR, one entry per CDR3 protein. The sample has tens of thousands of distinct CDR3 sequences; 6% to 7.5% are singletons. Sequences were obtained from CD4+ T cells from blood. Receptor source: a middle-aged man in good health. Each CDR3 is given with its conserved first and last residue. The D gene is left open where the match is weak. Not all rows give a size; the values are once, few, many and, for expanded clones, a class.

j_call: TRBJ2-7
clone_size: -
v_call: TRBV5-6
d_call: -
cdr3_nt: TGTGCCAGCAGCGCCAGCTTTCCCTACTATCAGTACTTC
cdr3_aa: CASSASFPYYQYF

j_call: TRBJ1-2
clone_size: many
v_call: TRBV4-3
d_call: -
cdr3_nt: TGCGCCAGCAGCCAAGCAAAGGGGGAAAATGCGTACGGCTACACCTTC
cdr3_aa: CASSQAKGENAYGYTF

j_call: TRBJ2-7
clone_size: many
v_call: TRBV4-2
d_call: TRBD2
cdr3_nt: TGTGCCAGCAGCCCCGGACTAGCCCAGACCTACGAGCAGTACTTC
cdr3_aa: CASSPGLAQTYEQYF

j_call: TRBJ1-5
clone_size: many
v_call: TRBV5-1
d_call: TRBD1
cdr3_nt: TGCGCCAGCAGCATGACAGGGGTCGATCAGCCCCAGCATTTT
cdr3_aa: CASSMTGVDQPQHF

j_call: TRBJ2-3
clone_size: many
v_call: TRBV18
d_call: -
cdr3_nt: TGTGCCAGCTCACCCAACACAAACACAGATACGCAGTATTTT
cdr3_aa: CASSPNTNTDTQYF

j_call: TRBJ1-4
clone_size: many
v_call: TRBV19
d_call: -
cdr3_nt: TGTGCCAGTAGGACGACCGGTGGTTCAACTAATGAAAAACTGTTTTTT
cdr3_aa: CASRTTGGSTNEKLFF

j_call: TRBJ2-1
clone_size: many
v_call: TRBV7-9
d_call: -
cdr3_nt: TGTGCCAGCAGCTTCGTCTACGGGAGTGGGGGTGATGAGCAGTTCTTC
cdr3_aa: CASSFVYGSGGDEQFF

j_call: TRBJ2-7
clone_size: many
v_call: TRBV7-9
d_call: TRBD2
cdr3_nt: TGTGCCAGCAGCTTAGCGGGGCTAGCGGGAGGAAACGAGCAGTACTTC
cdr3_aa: CASSLAGLAGGNEQYF

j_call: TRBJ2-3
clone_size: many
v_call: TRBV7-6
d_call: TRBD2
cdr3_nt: TGTGCCAGCAGCTCTAGCGGCCCCACAGATACGCAGTATTTT
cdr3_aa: CASSSSGPTDTQYF

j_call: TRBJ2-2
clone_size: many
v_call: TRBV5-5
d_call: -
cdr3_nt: TGTGCCAGCAGCTTGATCCCCGACAGACCCGCCGGGGAGCTGTTTTTT
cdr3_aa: CASSLIPDRPAGELFF

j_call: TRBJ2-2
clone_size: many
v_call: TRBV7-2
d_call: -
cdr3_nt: TGTGCCAGCAGAAGTAGCGGATTGAACACCGGGGAGCTGTTTTTT
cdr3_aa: CASRSSGLNTGELFF

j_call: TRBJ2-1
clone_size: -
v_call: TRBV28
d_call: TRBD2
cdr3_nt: TGTGCCAGCAGTACCCTTCGGGGGGGCCTAGCGGGAGTCAATGAGCAGTTCTTC
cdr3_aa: CASSTLRGGLAGVNEQFF

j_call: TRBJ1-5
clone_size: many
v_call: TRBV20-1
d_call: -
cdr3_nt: TGCAGTGCTAGGTCTCAGGGGAGCAATCAGCCCCAGCATTTT
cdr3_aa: CSARSQGSNQPQHF

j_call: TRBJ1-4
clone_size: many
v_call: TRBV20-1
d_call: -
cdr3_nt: TGCAGTGCTAGACAGTTTTCCGTGACTAATGAAAAACTGTTTTTT
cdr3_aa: CSARQFSVTNEKLFF

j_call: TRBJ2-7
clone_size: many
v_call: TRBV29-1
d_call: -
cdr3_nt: TGCAGCGTTGAAGAGGGAAGCGGCCAGGAGCAGTACTTC
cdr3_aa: CSVEEGSGQEQYF

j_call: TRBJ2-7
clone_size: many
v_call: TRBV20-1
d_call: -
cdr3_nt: TGCAGTGCAAGGCAGGGTCCCTACGAGCAGTACTTC
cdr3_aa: CSARQGPYEQYF

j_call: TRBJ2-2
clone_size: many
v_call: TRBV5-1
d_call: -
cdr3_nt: TGCGCCAGCAGCTTGAGGCGGGCAGGGGATTCCGGGGAGCTGTTTTTT
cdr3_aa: CASSLRRAGDSGELFF

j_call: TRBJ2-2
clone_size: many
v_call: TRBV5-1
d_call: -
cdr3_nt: TGCGCCAGCAGCCAGGGATCGAACACCGGGGAGCTGTTTTTT
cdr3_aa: CASSQGSNTGELFF

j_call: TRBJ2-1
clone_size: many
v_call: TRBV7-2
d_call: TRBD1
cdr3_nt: TGTGCCAGCAGCCCCCGAGGGGGCCCTCTCCATGAGCAGTTCTTC
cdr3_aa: CASSPRGGPLHEQFF

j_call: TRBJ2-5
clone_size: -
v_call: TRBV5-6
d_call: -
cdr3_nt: TGTGCCAGCAGGGTGAAGGGGTCTGAGACCCAGTACTTC
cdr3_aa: CASRVKGSETQYF

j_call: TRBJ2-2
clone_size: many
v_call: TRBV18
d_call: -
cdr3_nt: TGTGCCAGCTCACCAGGGTTGCGGACCCTGAACACCGGGGAGCTGTTTTTT
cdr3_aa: CASSPGLRTLNTGELFF

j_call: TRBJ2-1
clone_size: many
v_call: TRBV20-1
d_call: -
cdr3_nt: TGCAGTGCTTCCAGGTCTGGAATGAGTGAGCAGTTCTTC
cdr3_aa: CSASRSGMSEQFF

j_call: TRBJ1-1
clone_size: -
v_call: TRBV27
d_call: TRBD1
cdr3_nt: TGTGCCAGCAGGACAGGGCGCATTGGTGAAGCTTTCTTT
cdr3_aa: CASRTGRIGEAFF

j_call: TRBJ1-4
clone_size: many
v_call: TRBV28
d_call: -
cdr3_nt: TGTGCCAGCAGTTCCCCGTTGGGGGTAGGGAATGAAAAACTGTTTTTT
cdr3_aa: CASSSPLGVGNEKLFF

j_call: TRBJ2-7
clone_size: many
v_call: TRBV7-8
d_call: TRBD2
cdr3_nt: TGTGCCAGCAGCTTAGGCACTAGCGGGACCCGATCCTACGAGCAGTACTTC
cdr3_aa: CASSLGTSGTRSYEQYF

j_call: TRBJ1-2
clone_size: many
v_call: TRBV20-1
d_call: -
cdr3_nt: TGCAGTGCTGGACTGTCCCAAATTCCAAACTATGGCTACACCTTC
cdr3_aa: CSAGLSQIPNYGYTF

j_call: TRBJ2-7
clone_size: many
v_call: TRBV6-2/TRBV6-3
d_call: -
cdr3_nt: TGTGCCAGCAGACCCTCGGAGCTACGAGCAGTTCAGTACTTC
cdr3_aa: CASRPSELRAVQYF

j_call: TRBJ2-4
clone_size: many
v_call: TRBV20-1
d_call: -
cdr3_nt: TGCAGTGCTAGACTCGCCAGCCTAGCCAAAAACATTCAGTACTTC
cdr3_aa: CSARLASLAKNIQYF

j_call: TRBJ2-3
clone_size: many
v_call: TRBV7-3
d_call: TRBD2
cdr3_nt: TGTGCCAGCAGCTTAACGACGGGGGGAACAGATACGCAGTATTTT
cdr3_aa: CASSLTTGGTDTQYF

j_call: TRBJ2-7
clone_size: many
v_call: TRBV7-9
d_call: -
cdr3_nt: TGTGCCAGCAGCTTAGGTGAGCGGCCTGTCTTC
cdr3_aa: CASSLGERPVF

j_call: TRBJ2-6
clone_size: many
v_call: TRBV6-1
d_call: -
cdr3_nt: TGTGCCAGCAGTGAACGGTCCGTCGGGGGCATCTCTGGGGCCAACGTCCTGACTTTC
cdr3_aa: CASSERSVGGISGANVLTF

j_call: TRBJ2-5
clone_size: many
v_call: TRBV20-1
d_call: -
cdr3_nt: TGCAGTGCTAGAGATTTGAAAGAAGAGACCCAGTACTTC
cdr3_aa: CSARDLKEETQYF

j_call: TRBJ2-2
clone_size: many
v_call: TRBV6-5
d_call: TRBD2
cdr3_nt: TGTGCCAGCAGCCCCAAGGGACTAGCGGGGATCGGGGAGCTGTTTTTT
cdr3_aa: CASSPKGLAGIGELFF

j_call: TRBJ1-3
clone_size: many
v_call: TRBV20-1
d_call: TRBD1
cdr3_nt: TGCAGTGCTAGATTTACACCGGGACAGGGGACCGATTACTCTGGAAACACCATATATTTT
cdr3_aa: CSARFTPGQGTDYSGNTIYF

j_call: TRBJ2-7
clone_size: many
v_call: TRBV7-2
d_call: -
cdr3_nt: TGTGCCAGCAGCTCCCTCCTGATTCACTACGAGCAGTACTTC
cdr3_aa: CASSSLLIHYEQYF

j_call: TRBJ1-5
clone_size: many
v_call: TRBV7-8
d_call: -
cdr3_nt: TGTGCCAGCACCATTAGCGGGGGGGGCTTGGGTCAGCCCCAGCATTTT
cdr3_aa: CASTISGGGLGQPQHF

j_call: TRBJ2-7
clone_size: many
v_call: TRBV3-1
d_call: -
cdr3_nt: TGTGCCAGCAGCCAAGGGTTTCACGAGCAGTACTTC
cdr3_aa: CASSQGFHEQYF

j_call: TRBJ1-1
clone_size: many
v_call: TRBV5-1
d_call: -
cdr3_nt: TGCGCCAGCAGCTTGGACAGGCAGCTGAACACTGAAGCTTTCTTT
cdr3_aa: CASSLDRQLNTEAFF

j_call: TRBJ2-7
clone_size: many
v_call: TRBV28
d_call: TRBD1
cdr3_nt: TGTGCCAGCGGGACAGACTCCTACGAGCAGTACTTC
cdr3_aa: CASGTDSYEQYF

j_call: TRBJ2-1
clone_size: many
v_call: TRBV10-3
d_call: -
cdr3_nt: TGTGCCATCAGCCCTACCGTCGGTGAGCAGTTCTTC
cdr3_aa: CAISPTVGEQFF

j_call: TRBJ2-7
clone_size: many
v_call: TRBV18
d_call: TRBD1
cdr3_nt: TGTGCCAGCTCACCACTTGGGACAGGGGGCCGCGAGCAGTACTTC
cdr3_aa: CASSPLGTGGREQYF

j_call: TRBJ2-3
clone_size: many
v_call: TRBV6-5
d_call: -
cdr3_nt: TGTGCCAGCAGTCCCCACGGCGGTGATACGCAGTATTTT
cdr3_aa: CASSPHGGDTQYF

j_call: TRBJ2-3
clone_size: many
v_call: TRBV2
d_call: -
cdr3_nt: TGTGCCAGCAGGGACGGACTCTCGGGTACGCAGTATTTT
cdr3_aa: CASRDGLSGTQYF

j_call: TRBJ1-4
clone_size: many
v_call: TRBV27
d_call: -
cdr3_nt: TGTGCCAGCAGTTCACAGAGAAGTGGTGAAAAACTGTTTTTT
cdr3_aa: CASSSQRSGEKLFF

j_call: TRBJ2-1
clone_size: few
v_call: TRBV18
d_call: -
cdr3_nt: TGTGCCAGCTCACCCATCGGGGGCTGGCCGGGTAATGAGCAGTTCTTC
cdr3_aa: CASSPIGGWPGNEQFF

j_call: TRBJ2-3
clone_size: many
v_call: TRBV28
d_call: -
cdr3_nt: TGTGCCAGCAGAACAGGTGGCACAGATACGCAGTATTTT
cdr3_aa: CASRTGGTDTQYF